This T cell receptor (beta chain) came from a study of T cells after yellow fever vaccination. One entry per CDR3 protein results from TCRdb running MiXCR on the 5' RACE reads. The sample includes hundreds of thousands of distinct CDR3 sequences, more than 9% of them seen just once. This clonotype appeared many times. The receptor comes from a man aged 30-40 years who received the YFV17D yellow fever vaccine. Source: PBMCs, taken on the day of the yellow fever booster vaccination.

DNA for the CDR3: TGTGCCAGCAGCTTAGACAGAACAGATACGCAGTATTTT. It yields the protein CASSLDRTDTQYF. The chain employs TRBV11-2 and TRBJ2-3; D uncertain. Per germline, CDR1 SGHAT and CDR2 FQNNGV. The ends were cut back, 0 bases at V and 3 bases at J, with 4 bases in the middle. CDR3 length: 13 residues.